This TCR beta chain was found in a study of PD-1 blockade in classical Hodgkin lymphoma. Study findings and constraints: At baseline, newly diagnosed patients reportedly showed less TCR diversity than healthy donors. Initiation of nivolumab under 1 year after ASCT led to exclusion of patients. The baseline diversity of complete responders showed similarity to that of newly diagnosed patients.

This table comes from immunoSEQ multiplex PCR, and its TCRdb copy is limited to in-frame clones, with some not included. The sample has around 93,000 clones, around 80% seen once. This clone was counted a single time. Its antigen is not identified. Other DNA sequences in this sample translate to the same CDR3. Time point reported: cycle 4 day 1 (C4D1), after 6 weeks of nivolumab. No patient escaped relapse after autologous stem cell transplantation, and brentuximab vedotin exposure varied. Patients showed best responses of complete response, partial response or progressive disease. The receptor was derived from a human donor with classical Hodgkin lymphoma. Material: peripheral blood mononuclear cells (PBMCs), obtained before the fourth cycle of nivolumab.

CDR3 amino acids: CASSTGYSNQPQHF. As DNA, the CDR3 is TGTGCCAGCAGTACGGGATATAGCAATCAGCCCCAGCATTTT. The V gene is TRBV7-2, the J gene TRBJ1-5; D gene unclear. The CDR3 loop spans 14 amino acids. From germline, CDR1 is SGHTA and CDR2 FQGNSA. Trimming took off 6 bases at V and 0 bases at J, with 9 bases between the two ends.